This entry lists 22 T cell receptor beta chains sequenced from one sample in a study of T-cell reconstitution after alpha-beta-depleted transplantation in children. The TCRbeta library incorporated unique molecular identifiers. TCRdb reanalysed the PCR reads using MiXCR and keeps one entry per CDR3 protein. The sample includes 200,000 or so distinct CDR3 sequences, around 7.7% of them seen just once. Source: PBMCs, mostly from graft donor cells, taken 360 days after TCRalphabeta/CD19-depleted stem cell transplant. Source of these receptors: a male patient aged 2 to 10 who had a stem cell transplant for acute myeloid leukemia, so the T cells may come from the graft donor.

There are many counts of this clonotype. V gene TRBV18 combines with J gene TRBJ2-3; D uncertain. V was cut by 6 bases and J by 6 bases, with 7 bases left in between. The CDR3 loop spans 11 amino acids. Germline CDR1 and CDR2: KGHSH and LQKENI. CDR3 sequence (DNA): TGTGCCAGCTCCCACAGTGATACGCAGTATTTT. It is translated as CASSHSDTQYF.

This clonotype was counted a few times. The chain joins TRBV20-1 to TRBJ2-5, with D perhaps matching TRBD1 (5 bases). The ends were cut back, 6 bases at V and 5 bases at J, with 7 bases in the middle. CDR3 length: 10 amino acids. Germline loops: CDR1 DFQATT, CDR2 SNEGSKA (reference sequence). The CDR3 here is CSANRETQYF. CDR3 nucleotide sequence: TGCAGTGCGAACAGGGAGACCCAGTACTTC.

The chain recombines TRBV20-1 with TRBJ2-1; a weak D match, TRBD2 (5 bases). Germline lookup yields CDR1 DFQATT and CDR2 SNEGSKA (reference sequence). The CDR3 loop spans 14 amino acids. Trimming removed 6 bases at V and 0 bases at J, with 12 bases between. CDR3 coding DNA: TGCAGTGCGGATACTAGGTCCTCCTACAATGAGCAGTTCTTC. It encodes CSADTRSSYNEQFF.

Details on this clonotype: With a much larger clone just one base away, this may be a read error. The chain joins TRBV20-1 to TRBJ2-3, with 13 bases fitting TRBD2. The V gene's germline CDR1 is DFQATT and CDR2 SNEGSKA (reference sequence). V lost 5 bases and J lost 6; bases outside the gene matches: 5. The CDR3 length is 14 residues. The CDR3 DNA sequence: TGCAGTGCTCGGACTAGCGGGGGCTCGGATACGCAGTATTTT. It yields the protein CSARTSGGSDTQYF.

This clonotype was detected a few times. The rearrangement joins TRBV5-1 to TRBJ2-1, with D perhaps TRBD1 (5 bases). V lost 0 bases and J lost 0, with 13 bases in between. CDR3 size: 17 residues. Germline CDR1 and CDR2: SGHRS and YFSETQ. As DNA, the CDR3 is TGCGCCAGCAGCTTGGAGTCGCACAGGAGCTCCTACAATGAGCAGTTCTTC. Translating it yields CASSLESHRSSYNEQFF.

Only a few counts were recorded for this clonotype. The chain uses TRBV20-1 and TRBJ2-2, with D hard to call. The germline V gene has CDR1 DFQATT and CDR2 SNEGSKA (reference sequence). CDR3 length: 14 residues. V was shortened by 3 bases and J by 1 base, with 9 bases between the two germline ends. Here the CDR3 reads CSARVGGNTGELFF. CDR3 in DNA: TGCAGTGCTAGGGTCGGCGGGAACACCGGGGAGCTGTTTTTT.

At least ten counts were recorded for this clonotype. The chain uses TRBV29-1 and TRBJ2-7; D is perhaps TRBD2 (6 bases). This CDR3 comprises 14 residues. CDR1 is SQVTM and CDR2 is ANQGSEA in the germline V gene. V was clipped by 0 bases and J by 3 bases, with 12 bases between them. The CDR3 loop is CSVEEGGALYEQYF. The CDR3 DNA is TGCAGCGTTGAAGAAGGAGGGGCCCTCTACGAGCAGTACTTC.

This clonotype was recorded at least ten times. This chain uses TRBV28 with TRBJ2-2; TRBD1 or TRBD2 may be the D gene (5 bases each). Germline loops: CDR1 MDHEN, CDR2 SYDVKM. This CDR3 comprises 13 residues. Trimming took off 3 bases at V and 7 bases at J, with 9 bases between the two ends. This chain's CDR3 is CASSLWGIGELFF. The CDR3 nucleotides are TGTGCCAGCAGTTTGTGGGGGATCGGGGAGCTGTTTTTT.

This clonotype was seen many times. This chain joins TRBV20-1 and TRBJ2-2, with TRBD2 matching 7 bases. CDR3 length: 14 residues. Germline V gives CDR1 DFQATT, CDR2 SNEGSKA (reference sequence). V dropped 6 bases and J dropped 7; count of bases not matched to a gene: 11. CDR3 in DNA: TGCAGTGCCCCGGGGGGAGACTTATACGGGGAGCTGTTTTTT. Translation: CSAPGGDLYGELFF.

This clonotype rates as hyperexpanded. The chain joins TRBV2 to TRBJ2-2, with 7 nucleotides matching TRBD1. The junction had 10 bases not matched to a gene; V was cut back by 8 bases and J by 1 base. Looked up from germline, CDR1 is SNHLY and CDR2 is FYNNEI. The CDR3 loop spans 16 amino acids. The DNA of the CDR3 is TGTGCCAGCTGGGAAATCGGGACAGAGAACACCGGGGAGCTGTTTTTT. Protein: CASWEIGTENTGELFF. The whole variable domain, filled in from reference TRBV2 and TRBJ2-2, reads EPEVTQTPSHQVTQMGQEVILRCVPISNHLYFYWYRQILGQKVEFLVSFYNNEISEKSEIFDDQFSVERPDGSNFTLKIRSTKLEDSAMYFCASWEIGTENTGELFFGEGSRLTVL.

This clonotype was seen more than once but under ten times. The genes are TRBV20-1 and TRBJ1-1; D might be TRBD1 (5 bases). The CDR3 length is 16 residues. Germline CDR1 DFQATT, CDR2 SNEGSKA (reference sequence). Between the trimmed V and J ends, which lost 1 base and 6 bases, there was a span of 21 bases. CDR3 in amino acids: CSARGDVGTEFAEAFF. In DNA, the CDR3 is TGCAGTGCTAGAGGTGACGTCGGGACCGAATTCGCTGAAGCTTTCTTT.

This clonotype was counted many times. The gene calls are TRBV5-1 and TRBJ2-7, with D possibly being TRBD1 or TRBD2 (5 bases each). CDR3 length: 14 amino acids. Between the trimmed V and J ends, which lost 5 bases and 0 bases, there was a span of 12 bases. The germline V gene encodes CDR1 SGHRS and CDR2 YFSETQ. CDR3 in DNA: TGCGCCAGCAGTGGGGACCGCTCCTCCTACGAGCAGTACTTC. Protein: CASSGDRSSYEQYF.

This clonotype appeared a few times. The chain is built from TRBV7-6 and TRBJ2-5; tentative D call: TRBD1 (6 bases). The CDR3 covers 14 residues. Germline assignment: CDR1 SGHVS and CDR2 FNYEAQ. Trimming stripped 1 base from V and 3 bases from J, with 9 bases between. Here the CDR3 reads CASSLVAGEETQYF. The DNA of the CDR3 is TGTGCCAGCAGCTTAGTCGCAGGGGAAGAGACCCAGTACTTC. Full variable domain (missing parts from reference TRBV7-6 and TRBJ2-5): GAGVSQSPRYKVTKRGQDVALRCDPISGHVSLYWYRQALGQGPEFLTYFNYEAQQDKSGLPNDRFSAERPEGSISTLTIQRTEQRDSAMYRCASSLVAGEETQYFGPGTRLLVL.

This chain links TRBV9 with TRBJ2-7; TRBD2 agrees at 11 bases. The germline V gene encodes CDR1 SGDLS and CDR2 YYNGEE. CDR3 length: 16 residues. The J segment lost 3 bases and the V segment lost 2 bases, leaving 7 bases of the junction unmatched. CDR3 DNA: TGTGCCAGCAGCGTCCATAGCGGGAGGGCCGGCTACGAGCAGTACTTC. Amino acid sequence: CASSVHSGRAGYEQYF. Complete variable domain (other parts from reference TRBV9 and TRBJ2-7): DSGVTQTPKHLITATGQRVTLRCSPRSGDLSVYWYQQSLDQGLQFLIQYYNGEERAKGNILERFSAQQFPDLHSELNLSSLELGDSALYFCASSVHSGRAGYEQYFGPGTRLTVT.

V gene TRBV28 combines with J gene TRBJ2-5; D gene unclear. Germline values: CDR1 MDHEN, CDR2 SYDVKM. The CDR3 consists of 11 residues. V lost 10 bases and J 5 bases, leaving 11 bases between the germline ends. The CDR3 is CATQTWETQYF. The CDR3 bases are TGTGCCACCCAGACTTGGGAGACCCAGTACTTC.

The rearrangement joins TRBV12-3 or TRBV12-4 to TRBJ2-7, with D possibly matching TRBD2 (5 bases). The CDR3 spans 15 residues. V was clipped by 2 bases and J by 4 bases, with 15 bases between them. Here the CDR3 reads CASSLSGGRTYEQYF. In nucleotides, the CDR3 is TGTGCCAGCAGTTTATCAGGAGGCAGGACTTACGAGCAGTACTTC.

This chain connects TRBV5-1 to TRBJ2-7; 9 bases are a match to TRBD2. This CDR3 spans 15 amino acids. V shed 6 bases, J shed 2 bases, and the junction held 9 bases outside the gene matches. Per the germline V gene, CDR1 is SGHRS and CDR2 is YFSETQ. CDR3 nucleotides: TGCGCCAGCACTCCTAGCGGGATGCCAGCCTACGAGCAGTACTTC. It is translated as CASTPSGMPAYEQYF.

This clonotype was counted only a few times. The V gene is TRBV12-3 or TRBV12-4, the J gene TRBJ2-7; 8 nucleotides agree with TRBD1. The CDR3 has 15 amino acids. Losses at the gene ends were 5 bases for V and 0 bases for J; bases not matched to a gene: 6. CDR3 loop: CASSPRQGHSYEQYF. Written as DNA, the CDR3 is TGTGCCAGCAGTCCCAGACAGGGGCACTCCTACGAGCAGTACTTC.

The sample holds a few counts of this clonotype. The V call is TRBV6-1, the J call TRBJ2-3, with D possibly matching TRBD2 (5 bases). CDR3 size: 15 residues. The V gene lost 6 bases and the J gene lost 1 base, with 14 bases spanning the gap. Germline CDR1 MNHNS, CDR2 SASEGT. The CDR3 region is CASSQSPGGTDTQYF. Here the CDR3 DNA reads TGTGCCAGCAGCCAATCCCCCGGGGGCACAGATACGCAGTATTTT.

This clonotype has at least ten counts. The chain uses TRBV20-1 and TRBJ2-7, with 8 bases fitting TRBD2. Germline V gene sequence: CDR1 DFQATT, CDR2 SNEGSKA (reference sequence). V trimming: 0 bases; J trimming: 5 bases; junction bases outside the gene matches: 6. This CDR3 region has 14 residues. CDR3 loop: CSARDGTREHEQYV. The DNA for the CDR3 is TGCAGTGCTAGAGATGGGACTAGGGAGCACGAGCAGTACGTC.

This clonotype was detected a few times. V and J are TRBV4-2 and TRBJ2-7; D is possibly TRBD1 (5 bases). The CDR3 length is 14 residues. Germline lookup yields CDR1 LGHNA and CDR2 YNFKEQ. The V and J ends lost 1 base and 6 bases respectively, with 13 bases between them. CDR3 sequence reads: CASSQGETASEQYF. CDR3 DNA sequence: TGTGCCAGCAGCCAAGGTGAGACAGCCTCCGAGCAGTACTTC.

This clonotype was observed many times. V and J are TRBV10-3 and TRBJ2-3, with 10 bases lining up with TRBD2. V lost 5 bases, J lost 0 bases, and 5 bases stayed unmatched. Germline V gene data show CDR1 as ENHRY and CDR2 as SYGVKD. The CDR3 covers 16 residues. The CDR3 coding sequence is TGTGCCATCAGTCTTACGACTAGCGGGAGCACAGATACGCAGTATTTT. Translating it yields CAISLTTSGSTDTQYF.